This entry lists 18 T cell receptor beta chains sequenced from one sample in a study of long-term antiretroviral therapy in people with HIV. The libraries were made with immunoSEQ v3.0 at survey level. Assay: immunoSEQ multiplex PCR; the TCRdb copy retains only in-frame clones and omits some. The profile covers 20,000 to 30,000 clones, with around 90% appearing a single time and 5% to 6% taken by the ten largest. The material was unsorted PBMCs, obtained about 4.3 years after starting antiretroviral therapy. The receptors stem from a man younger than 40 with HIV.

This rearrangement joins TRBV6-5 to TRBJ1-2, with D unresolved. V was clipped by 0 bases and J by 2 bases, with 7 bases between them. The CDR3 extends over 14 amino acids. Germline lookup yields CDR1 MNHEY and CDR2 SVGAGI. CDR3 region: CASSYSNGNYGYTF. DNA for the CDR3: TGTGCCAGCAGTTACTCGAACGGGAACTATGGCTACACCTTC.

The chain has TRBV19 and TRBJ2-1; 8 bases agree with TRBD2. V shed 9 bases and J 7 bases; nucleotides not matched to a gene: 2. The V gene's germline CDR1 is LNHDA and CDR2 SQIVND (reference sequence). The CDR3 totals 11 residues. The CDR3 spells CASGGVNEQFF. In DNA, the CDR3 is TGTGCCAGCGGGGGGGTGAATGAGCAGTTCTTC.

V and J are TRBV5-6 and TRBJ2-7; no reliable D call. From germline, CDR1 is SGHDT and CDR2 YYEEEE. V dropped 0 bases and J dropped 6 bases, with 4 bases sitting between them. The CDR3 spans 11 residues. This CDR3 reads CASSLGLEQYF. In nucleotides, the CDR3 is TGTGCCAGCAGCTTGGGGCTCGAGCAGTACTTC.

The V and J genes are TRBV30 and TRBJ2-7, with D perhaps matching TRBD2 (6 bases). The CDR3 has 13 residues. From germline, CDR1 is GTSNPN and CDR2 SVGIG (reference sequence). The CDR3 reads CAGGTGSSYEQYF. CDR3 bases: TGTGCTGGGGGGACTGGGAGCTCCTACGAGCAGTACTTC.

The chain carries TRBV6-6 and TRBJ2-7; 11 nucleotides match TRBD2. The germline V gene has CDR1 MNHNY and CDR2 SVGAGI (reference sequence). The CDR3 contains 16 residues. Trimming took 6 bases from V and 3 from J; bases not matched to a gene: 10. The CDR3: CASSLAGGPGHYEQYF. CDR3 nucleotides: TGTGCCAGCAGCCTAGCGGGAGGCCCTGGTCACTACGAGCAGTACTTC.

The chain links TRBV29-1 to TRBJ1-3; D call uncertain. There are 13 residues in the CDR3. V was cut by 0 bases and J by 8 bases, with 11 bases left in between. The germline V gene has CDR1 SQVTM and CDR2 ANQGSEA. CDR3 sequence: CSVEDAVRHTIYF. The CDR3 DNA is TGCAGCGTTGAAGACGCGGTCAGACACACCATATATTTT.

The chain uses TRBV4-2 and TRBJ2-5, with 8 bases identical to TRBD1. The V and J ends lost 3 bases and 5 bases, in that order; junction bases with no gene match: 8. This CDR3 is 15 amino acids long. In germline, CDR1 is LGHNA, CDR2 YNFKEQ. CDR3 region: CASSHAQGARETQYF. The CDR3, as DNA: TGTGCCAGCAGCCACGCTCAGGGGGCGCGGGAGACCCAGTACTTC.

This rearrangement joins TRBV4-3 to TRBJ2-7; 12 positions agree with TRBD2. CDR1 is LGHNA and CDR2 is YSLEER in the germline V gene. The CDR3 has 16 residues. The junction had 7 bases not matched to a gene; V was cut back by 0 bases and J by 7 bases. The CDR3 loop is CASSQDPSGGAREQYF. The CDR3 DNA is TGCGCCAGCAGCCAAGATCCTAGCGGGGGGGCGAGGGAGCAGTACTTC.

This clone has just one count. This chain joins TRBV7-8 and TRBJ2-3, with TRBD1 matching 8 bases. J lost 7 bases, V lost 5 bases, and 8 bases had no gene match. Germline loops: CDR1 SGHVS, CDR2 FQNEAQ. The CDR3 runs to 14 residues. The CDR3 DNA reads TGTGCCAGCAGCCAGGACAGGGTGGTAAATACGCAGTATTTT. It is translated as CASSQDRVVNTQYF. The full variable domain, in which reference TRBV7-8 and TRBJ2-3 provide the parts outside the CDR3, is GAGVSQSPRYKVAKRGQDVALRCDPISGHVSLFWYQQALGQGPEFLTYFQNEAQLDKSGLPSDRFFAERPEGSVSTLKIQRTQQEDSAVYLCASSQDRVVNTQYFGPGTRLTVL.

This rearrangement joins TRBV19 to TRBJ2-2; the match to TRBD1 covers 7 bases. This CDR3 region has 14 residues. V shed 7 bases, J shed 3 bases, and the junction held 5 bases outside the gene matches. Germline CDR1 is LNHDA and CDR2 is SQIVND (reference sequence). Written as DNA, the CDR3 is TGTGCCAGTAAGAGGGGGCAGGACACCGGGGAGCTGTTTTTT. Protein sequence: CASKRGQDTGELFF.

The J gene is TRBJ2-7, the V gene TRBV19, with D perhaps being TRBD1 or TRBD2 (5 bases each). CDR1 and CDR2 (germline): LNHDA, SQIVND (reference sequence). The V end lost 2 bases, the J end lost 5 bases, and 16 bases lay between the germline ends. The CDR3 consists of 15 residues. The DNA for the CDR3 is TGTGCCAGTAGTATACGCTTTGAGGGGAGAGACGAGCAGTACTTC. Its protein product is CASSIRFEGRDEQYF.

This rearrangement joins TRBV6-5 to TRBJ1-5, with D unresolved. Germline values: CDR1 MNHEY, CDR2 SVGAGI. This CDR3 comprises 13 residues. The ends were cut back, 6 bases at V and 6 bases at J, with 12 bases in the middle. DNA for the CDR3: TGTGCCAGCAGCCCGAGGTGGACTCAGCCCCAGCATTTT. It encodes CASSPRWTQPQHF.

V usage is TRBV18 and J usage is TRBJ2-2, with D perhaps matching TRBD1 (6 bases). In germline, CDR1 is KGHSH, CDR2 LQKENI. CDR3 length: 17 residues. V shed 2 bases and J shed 7 bases, with 20 bases lying between them. The CDR3 is CASSPRDRDTGYGELFF. The CDR3 DNA follows: TGTGCCAGCTCACCAAGGGATCGGGACACAGGTTACGGGGAGCTGTTTTTT.

V gene TRBV7-9 combines with J gene TRBJ1-1, with D perhaps TRBD1 (5 bases). Deletions cut 4 bases from V and 6 bases from J, with 9 bases between. The CDR3 length is 12 residues. From germline, CDR1 is SEHNR and CDR2 FQNEAQ (reference sequence). DNA of the CDR3: TGTGCCAGCAGCTGGGGGAGCCCTGAAGCTTTCTTT. Translation gives CASSWGSPEAFF.

This chain joins TRBV11-1 and TRBJ2-7; D call uncertain. Germline V gene data show CDR1 as SGHAT and CDR2 as FQDESV (reference sequence). V was clipped by 3 bases and J by 6 bases, with 9 bases between them. CDR3 length: 12 amino acids. The CDR3 DNA reads as TGTGCCAGCAGCTTCCTAGGAGTCGAGCAGTACTTC. Residues: CASSFLGVEQYF.

This chain uses TRBV11-3 with TRBJ2-3; the D gene is possibly TRBD2 (6 bases). The CDR3 is made up of 13 amino acids. The germline CDR1 and CDR2 sequences are SGHNT and YENEEA. V dropped 4 bases and J dropped 7 bases, with 12 bases sitting between them. As DNA, the CDR3 is TGTGCCAGCAGCTCAGCAAGCGGGTATACGCAGTATTTT. It encodes CASSSASGYTQYF.

V gene TRBV5-4 combines with J gene TRBJ2-2; D ambiguous. Germline values: CDR1 SGHNT, CDR2 YYREEE (reference sequence). The CDR3 runs 15 residues. Trimming stripped 4 bases from V and 4 bases from J, with 14 bases between. The CDR3 region is CASSIGLGSTGELFF. The CDR3 DNA reads as TGTGCCAGCAGCATAGGGCTAGGGTCCACCGGGGAGCTGTTTTTT.

The chain links TRBV5-6 to TRBJ2-7; maybe TRBD1 (6 bases). CDR1 and CDR2 (germline): SGHDT, YYEEEE. V lost 5 bases and J lost 5, with 11 bases in between. This CDR3 is built from 12 residues. The CDR3, as DNA: TGTGCCAGCAGTGAGGACAGCGACGAGCAGTACTTC. It codes for CASSEDSDEQYF.